This T cell receptor (beta chain) was identified during a study of cytomegalovirus exposure and HLA in healthy donors. Whole-study context: There were nearly 120 million unique TCR beta sequences, drawn from about 179 million T cells, in an earlier analysis. Study results and limitations: A later analysis found most CMV-associated TCR beta chains apparently HLA-restricted. Cytomegalovirus association was assigned to more than 150 TCR beta chains. Earlier analysis found most TCR beta V segments productive about 87% or about 30% of the time.

As to this clone: Its antigen is undetermined.

The CDR3 is made up of 15 amino acids. Trimming took 4 bases from V and 4 from J, leaving 13 bases between them. PCR used 60 Vbeta primers and 13 Jbeta primers. Sequencing was performed with immunoSEQ multiplex PCR; in TCRdb, only in-frame clones are kept and a portion is missing. Of 150,000 or so clones detected, about three quarters appear once; the ten largest clones hold about 6.4%. This TCR derives from a middle-aged man in good health and CMV-seropositive. This chain joins TRBV23-1 and TRBJ2-2, with a weak D call TRBD2 (5 bases). TRBV23-1 is classed as an ORF, of uncertain function. Sequencing used PBMCs. The CDR3 DNA reads as TGCGCCAGCAGTCCCCGGCCCGAGGGCACCGGGGAGCTGTTTTTT. This sequence encodes CASSPRPEGTGELFF.